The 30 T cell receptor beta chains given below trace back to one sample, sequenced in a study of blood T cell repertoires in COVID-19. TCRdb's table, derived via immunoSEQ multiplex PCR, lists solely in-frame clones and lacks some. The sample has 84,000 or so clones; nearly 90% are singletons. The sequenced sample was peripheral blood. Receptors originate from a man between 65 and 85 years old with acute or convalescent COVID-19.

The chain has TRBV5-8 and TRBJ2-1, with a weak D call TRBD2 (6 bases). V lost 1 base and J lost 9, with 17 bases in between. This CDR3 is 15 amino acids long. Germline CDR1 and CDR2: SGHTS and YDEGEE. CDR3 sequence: CASSLTGVGRGEQFF. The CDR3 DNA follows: TGTGCCAGCAGCTTGACGGGAGTGGGCCGGGGTGAGCAGTTCTTC.

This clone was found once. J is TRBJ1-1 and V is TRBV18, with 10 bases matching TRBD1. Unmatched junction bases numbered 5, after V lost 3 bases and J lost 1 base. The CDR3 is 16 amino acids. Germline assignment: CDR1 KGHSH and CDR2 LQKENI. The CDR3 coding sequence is TGTGCCAGCTCACCTCCGGGACAGGGGCCGAACACTGAAGCTTTCTTT. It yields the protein CASSPPGQGPNTEAFF.

This CDR3 reads CASSLGNSAQINSPLHF. The CDR3 DNA sequence: TGCGCCAGCAGCTTGGGGAACTCGGCACAGATAAATTCACCCCTCCACTTT. The chain uses TRBV5-1 and TRBJ1-6; D call uncertain. The ends were cut back, 0 bases at V and 7 bases at J, with 17 bases in the middle. Germline CDR1 SGHRS, CDR2 YFSETQ. This CDR3 region has 17 residues.

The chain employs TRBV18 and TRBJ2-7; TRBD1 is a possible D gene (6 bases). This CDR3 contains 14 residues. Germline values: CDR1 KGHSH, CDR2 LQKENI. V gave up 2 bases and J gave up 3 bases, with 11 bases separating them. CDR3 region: CASSPSGQNYEQYF. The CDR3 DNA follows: TGTGCCAGCTCACCATCCGGACAGAACTACGAGCAGTACTTC.

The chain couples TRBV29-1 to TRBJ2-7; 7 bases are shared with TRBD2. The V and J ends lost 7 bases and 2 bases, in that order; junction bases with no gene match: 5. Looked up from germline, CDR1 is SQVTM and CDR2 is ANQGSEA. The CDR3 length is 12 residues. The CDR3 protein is CSAAGETYEQYF. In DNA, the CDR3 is TGCAGCGCGGCGGGGGAAACCTACGAGCAGTACTTC.

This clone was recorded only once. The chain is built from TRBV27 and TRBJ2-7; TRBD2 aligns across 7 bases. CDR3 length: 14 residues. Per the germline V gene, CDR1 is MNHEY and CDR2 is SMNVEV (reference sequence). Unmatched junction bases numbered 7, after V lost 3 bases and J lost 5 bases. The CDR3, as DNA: TGTGCCAGCAGTTTCCCGGGAGGTTTCAACGAGCAGTACTTC. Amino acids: CASSFPGGFNEQYF.

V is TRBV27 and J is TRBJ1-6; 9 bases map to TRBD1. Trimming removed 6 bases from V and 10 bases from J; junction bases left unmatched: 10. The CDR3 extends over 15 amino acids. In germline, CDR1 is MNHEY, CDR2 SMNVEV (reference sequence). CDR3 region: CASSYGQGRDSPLHF. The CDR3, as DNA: TGTGCCAGCAGCTACGGACAGGGGAGGGACTCACCCCTCCACTTT.

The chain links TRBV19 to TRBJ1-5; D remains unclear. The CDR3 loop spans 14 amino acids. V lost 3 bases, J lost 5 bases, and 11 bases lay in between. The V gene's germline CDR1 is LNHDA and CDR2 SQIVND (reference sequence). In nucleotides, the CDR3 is TGTGCCAGTAGTATTTCGGGTGTGGATCAGCCCCAGCATTTT. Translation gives CASSISGVDQPQHF.

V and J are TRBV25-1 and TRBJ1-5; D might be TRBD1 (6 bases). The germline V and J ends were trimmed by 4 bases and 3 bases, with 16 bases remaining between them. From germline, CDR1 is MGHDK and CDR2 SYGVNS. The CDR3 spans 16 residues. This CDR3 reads CASSGPSTGLNQPQHF. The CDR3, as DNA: TGTGCCAGCAGTGGTCCCTCGACAGGCCTCAATCAGCCCCAGCATTTT.

The CDR3 DNA sequence: TGTGCCAGCAGTATACACGCCACCCTTGAAGCTTTCTTT. This codes for CASSIHATLEAFF. This chain joins TRBV6-5 and TRBJ1-1, with no clear D. Germline V gene lookup returns CDR1 MNHEY and CDR2 SVGAGI. CDR3 length equals 13 residues. V dropped 5 bases and J dropped 7 bases, with 14 bases sitting between them.

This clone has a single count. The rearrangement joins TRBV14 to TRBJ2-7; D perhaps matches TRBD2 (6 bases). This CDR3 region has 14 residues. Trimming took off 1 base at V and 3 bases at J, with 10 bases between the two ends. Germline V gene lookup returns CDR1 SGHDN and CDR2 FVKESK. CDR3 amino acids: CASSQGQGGYEQYF. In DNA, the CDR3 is TGTGCCAGCAGCCAAGGGCAGGGAGGCTACGAGCAGTACTTC.

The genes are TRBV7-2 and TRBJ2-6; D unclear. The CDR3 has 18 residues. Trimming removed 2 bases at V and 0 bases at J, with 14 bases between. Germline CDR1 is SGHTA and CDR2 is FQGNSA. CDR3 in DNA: TGTGCCAGCAGCTTATCCACAACCTCCTTCTCTGGGGCCAACGTCCTGACTTTC. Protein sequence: CASSLSTTSFSGANVLTF.

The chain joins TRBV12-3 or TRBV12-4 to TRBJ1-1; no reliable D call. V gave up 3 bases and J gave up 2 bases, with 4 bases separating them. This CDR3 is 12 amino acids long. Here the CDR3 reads CASSFHNTEAFF. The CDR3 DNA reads TGTGCCAGCAGTTTTCATAACACTGAAGCTTTCTTT.

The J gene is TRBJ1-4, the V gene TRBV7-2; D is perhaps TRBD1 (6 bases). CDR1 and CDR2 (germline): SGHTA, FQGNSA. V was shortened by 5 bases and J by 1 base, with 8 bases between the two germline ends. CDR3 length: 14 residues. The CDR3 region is CASSLQGTNEKLFF. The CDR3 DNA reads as TGTGCCAGCAGCCTACAGGGAACTAATGAAAAACTGTTTTTT.

CDR3 DNA sequence: TGCGCCAGCAGCTTGTCCTTCGGGGGGTCCTATGGCTACACCTTC. Translating it yields CASSLSFGGSYGYTF. The rearrangement uses TRBV5-1 and TRBJ1-2; tentatively, D is TRBD1 (5 bases). Germline loops: CDR1 SGHRS, CDR2 YFSETQ. Trimming removed 1 base from V and 4 bases from J, with 14 bases in between. The CDR3 runs 15 residues. Full variable domain (missing parts from reference TRBV5-1 and TRBJ1-2): KAGVTQTPRYLIKTRGQQVTLSCSPISGHRSVSWYQQTPGQGLQFLFEYFSETQRNKGNFPGRFSGRQFSNSRSEMNVSTLELGDSALYLCASSLSFGGSYGYTFGSGTRLTVV.

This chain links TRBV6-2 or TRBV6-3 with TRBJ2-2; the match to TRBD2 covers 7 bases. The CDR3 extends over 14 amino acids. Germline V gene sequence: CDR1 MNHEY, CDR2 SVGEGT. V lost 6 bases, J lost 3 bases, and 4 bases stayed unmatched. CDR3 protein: CASSPTSDTGELFF. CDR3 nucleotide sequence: TGTGCCAGCAGCCCTACTAGCGACACCGGGGAGCTGTTTTTT.

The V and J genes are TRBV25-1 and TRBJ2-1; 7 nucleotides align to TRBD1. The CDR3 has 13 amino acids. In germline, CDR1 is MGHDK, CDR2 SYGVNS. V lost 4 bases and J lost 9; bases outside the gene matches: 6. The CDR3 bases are TGTGCCAGCAGTGGGAACAGGGGAAGTGAGCAGTTCTTC. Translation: CASSGNRGSEQFF.

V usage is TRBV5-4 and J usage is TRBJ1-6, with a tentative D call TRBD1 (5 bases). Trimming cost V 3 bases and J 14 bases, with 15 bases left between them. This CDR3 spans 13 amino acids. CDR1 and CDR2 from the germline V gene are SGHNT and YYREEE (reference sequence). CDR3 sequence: CASSSGGVSSLHF. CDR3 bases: TGTGCCAGCAGCTCGGGAGGGGTTTCCTCCCTCCACTTT.

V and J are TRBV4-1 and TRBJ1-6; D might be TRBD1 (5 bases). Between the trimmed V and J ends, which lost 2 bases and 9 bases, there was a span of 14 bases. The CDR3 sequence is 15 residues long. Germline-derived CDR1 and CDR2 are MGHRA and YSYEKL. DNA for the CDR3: TGCGCCAGCAGCCAATGGGGACCGGGGGGTTCACCCCTCCACTTT. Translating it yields CASSQWGPGGSPLHF.

The CDR3 DNA reads as TGTGCCAGTAGTCTGGGACAGGGGACCACAGATACGCAGTATTTT. Its translation is CASSLGQGTTDTQYF. V and J are TRBV19 and TRBJ2-3, with 10 nucleotides matching TRBD1. Germline V lookup: CDR1 LNHDA, CDR2 SQIVND (reference sequence). The CDR3 has 15 residues. J was trimmed by 2 bases and V by 5 bases; bases with no gene match: 4.

CDR3 bases: TGCGCCAGCAGCCAAGATTATCGGGGACAGACCTCTGGGGCCAACGTCCTGACTTTC. This encodes CASSQDYRGQTSGANVLTF. The V and J genes are TRBV4-3 and TRBJ2-6, with 7 bases aligning to TRBD1. Germline trimming cut 0 bases from V and 0 bases from J; bases unmatched to any gene: 8. The CDR3 is 19 residues long. Germline V gives CDR1 LGHNA, CDR2 YSLEER.

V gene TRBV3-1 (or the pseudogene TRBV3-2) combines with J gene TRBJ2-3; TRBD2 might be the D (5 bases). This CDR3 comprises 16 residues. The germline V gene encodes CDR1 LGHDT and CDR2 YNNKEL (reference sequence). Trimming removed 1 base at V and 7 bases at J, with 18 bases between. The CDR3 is CASSQALRGLENTQYF. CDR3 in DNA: TGTGCCAGCAGCCAAGCTCTACGGGGTCTTGAGAATACGCAGTATTTT.

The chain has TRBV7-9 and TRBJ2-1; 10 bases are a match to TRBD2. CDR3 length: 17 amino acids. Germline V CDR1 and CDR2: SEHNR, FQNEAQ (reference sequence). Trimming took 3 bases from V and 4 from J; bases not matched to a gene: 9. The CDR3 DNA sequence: TGTGCCAGCAGCTTTGAAGGTTGGACTAGCGGTTACAATGAGCAGTTCTTC. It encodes CASSFEGWTSGYNEQFF.

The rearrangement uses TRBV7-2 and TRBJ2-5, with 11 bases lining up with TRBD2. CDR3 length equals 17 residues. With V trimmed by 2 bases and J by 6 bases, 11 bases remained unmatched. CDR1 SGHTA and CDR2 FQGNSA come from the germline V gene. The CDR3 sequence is CASSLRGSGGALKTQYF. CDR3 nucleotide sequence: TGTGCCAGCAGCTTAAGGGGTAGCGGGGGGGCCTTAAAGACCCAGTACTTC.

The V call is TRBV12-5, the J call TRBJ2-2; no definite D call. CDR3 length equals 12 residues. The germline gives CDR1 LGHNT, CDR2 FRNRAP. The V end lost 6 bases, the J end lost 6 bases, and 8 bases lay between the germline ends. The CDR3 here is CASGRKSGELFF. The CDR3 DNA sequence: TGTGCTAGTGGGAGAAAATCCGGGGAGCTGTTTTTT.

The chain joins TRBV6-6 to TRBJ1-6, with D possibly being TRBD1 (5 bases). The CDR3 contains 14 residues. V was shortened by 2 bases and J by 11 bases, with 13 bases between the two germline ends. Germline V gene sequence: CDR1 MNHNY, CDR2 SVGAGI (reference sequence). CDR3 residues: CASSYLPWGAPLHF. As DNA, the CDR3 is TGTGCCAGCAGTTACCTCCCGTGGGGGGCACCCCTCCACTTT.

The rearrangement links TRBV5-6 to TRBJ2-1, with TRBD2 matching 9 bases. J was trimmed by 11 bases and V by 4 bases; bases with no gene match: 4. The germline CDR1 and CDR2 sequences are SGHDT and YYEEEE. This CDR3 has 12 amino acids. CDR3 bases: TGTGCCAGCAGCCTGGGGACTAGCCAGCAGTTCTTC. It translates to CASSLGTSQQFF.

The CDR3 sequence is CASSQEEFDEQYF. The CDR3 nucleotides read TGCGCCAGCAGCCAAGAGGAGTTTGACGAGCAGTACTTC. The chain carries TRBV4-3 and TRBJ2-7; D not certain. In germline, CDR1 is LGHNA, CDR2 YSLEER. This CDR3 has 13 residues. V was trimmed by 0 bases and J by 5 bases, leaving 8 bases between them.

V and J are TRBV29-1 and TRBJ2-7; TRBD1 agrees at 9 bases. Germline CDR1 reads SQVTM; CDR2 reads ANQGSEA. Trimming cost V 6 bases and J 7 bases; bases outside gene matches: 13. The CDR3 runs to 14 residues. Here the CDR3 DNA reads TGCAGCGTGAAAACCGGGACAGGGCATTGGGAGCAGTACTTC. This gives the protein CSVKTGTGHWEQYF.

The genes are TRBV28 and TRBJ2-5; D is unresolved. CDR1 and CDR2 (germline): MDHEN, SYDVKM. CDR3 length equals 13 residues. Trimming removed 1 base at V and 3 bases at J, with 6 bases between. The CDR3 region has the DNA TGTGCCAGCAGTTTATCCCATGAAGAGACCCAGTACTTC. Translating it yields CASSLSHEETQYF.